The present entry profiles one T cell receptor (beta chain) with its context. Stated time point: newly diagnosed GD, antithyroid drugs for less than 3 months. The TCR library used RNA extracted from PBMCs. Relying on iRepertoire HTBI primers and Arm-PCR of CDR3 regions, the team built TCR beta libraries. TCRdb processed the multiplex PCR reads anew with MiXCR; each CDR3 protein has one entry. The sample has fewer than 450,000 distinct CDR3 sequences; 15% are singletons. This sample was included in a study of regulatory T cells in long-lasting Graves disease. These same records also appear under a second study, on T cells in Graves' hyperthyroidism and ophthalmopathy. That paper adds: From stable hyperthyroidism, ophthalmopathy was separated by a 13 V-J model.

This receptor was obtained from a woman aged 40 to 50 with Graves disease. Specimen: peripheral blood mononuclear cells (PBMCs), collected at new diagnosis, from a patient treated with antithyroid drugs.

CDR3 loop: CASSVLQGLITDTQYF. The CDR3 DNA is TGTGCCAGCAGCGTACTCCAAGGCTTGATCACAGATACGCAGTATTTT. The genes are TRBV9 and TRBJ2-3; no definite D call. Per germline, CDR1 SGDLS and CDR2 YYNGEE. The ends were cut back, 1 base at V and 2 bases at J, with 14 bases in the middle. The CDR3 totals 16 residues.